The clone carrying this T cell receptor (beta chain) has more than one count but fewer than ten. Antigen unknown. From the 5' RACE reads, TCRdb called clonotypes with MiXCR, one entry per CDR3 protein. The table has 200,000 to 250,000 distinct CDR3 sequences, 6.5% seen once. The record originates from a study of identical twins. Notes on the study in general: Twins shared out-of-frame alpha sequences with excess low generation probability.

The ends lost 4 bases at V and 6 bases at J; junction bases unmatched: 7. The CDR3 is made up of 16 amino acids. Germline CDR1 LGHNT, CDR2 FRNRAP. These data also featured in a second study, about T cells expressing NK-cell markers.

Input material: CD8+ T cells sorted from blood. The origin of this receptor is a woman aged 18-29 years in good health. V gene TRBV12-5 combines with J gene TRBJ2-2, with 11 bases fitting TRBD2. CDR3 in amino acids: CASGSPTSGTAGELFF. The CDR3 bases are TGTGCTAGTGGTTCCCCGACTAGCGGGACCGCCGGGGAGCTGTTTTTT. Full variable domain (rest looked up from reference TRBV12-5 and TRBJ2-2): DARVTQTPRHKVTEMGQEVTMRCQPILGHNTVFWYRQTMMQGLELLAYFRNRAPLDDSGMPKDRFSAEMPDATLATLKIQPSEPRDSAVYFCASGSPTSGTAGELFFGEGSRLTVL.